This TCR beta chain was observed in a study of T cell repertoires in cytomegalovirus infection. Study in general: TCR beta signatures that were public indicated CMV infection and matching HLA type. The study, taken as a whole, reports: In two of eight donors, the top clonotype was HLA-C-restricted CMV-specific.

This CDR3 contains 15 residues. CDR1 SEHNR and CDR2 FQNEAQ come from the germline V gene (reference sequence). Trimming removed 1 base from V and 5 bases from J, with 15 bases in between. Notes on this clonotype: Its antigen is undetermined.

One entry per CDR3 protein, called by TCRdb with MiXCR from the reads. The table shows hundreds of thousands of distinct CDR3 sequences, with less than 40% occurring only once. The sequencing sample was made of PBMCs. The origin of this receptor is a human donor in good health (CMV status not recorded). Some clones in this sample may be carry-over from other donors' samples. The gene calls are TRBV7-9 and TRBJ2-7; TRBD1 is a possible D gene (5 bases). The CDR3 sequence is CASSLVRQGSHEQYF. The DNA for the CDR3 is TGTGCCAGCAGCTTAGTTCGTCAGGGATCTCACGAGCAGTACTTC.